These 10 T cell receptor beta chains were all obtained from the same sample, sequenced in a study of beta chain features in type 1 diabetes. Regarding the study as a whole: Within each of all four CD4+ subsets, Type 1 diabetes patients had TCRB CDR3s that were moderately but significantly shorter.

Sequenced material consisted of expressed TCRB transcripts (all of the isolated RNA was reverse transcribed). Sequencing was performed with immunoSEQ multiplex PCR; in TCRdb, only in-frame clones are kept and a portion is missing. The profile covers 680,000 or so clones, with 13% appearing a single time and 0.02% to 0.025% taken by the ten largest. For these TCRs, the target antigens are not known. Sequenced: naive CD4+ T cells from blood. The receptors were gathered from a man between 18 and 29 years old with type 1 diabetes.

The V call is TRBV7-6, the J call TRBJ2-3; no firm D call. Trimming cost V 0 bases and J 5 bases, with 3 bases left between them. The CDR3 loop spans 12 amino acids. Germline V gives CDR1 SGHVS, CDR2 FNYEAQ. DNA of the CDR3: TGTGCCAGCAGCTTAGCGGTAGATACGCAGTATTTT. It is translated as CASSLAVDTQYF. Together with reference TRBV7-6 and TRBJ2-3, the CDR3 gives the full variable domain: GAGVSQSPRYKVTKRGQDVALRCDPISGHVSLYWYRQALGQGPEFLTYFNYEAQQDKSGLPNDRFSAERPEGSISTLTIQRTEQRDSAMYRCASSLAVDTQYFGPGTRLTVL.

This clone was seen a handful of times. The chain recombines TRBV6-1 with TRBJ2-1, with TRBD2 matching 10 bases. V was pared by 11 bases and J by 7 bases, with 14 bases of the junction left unmatched. The germline CDR1 and CDR2 sequences are MNHNS and SASEGT. The CDR3 is 15 amino acids. The CDR3 is CAGSSGGAESNEQFF. CDR3 DNA sequence: TGTGCCGGGAGCAGCGGGGGGGCAGAGTCGAATGAGCAGTTCTTC.

There are a few counts of this clone. This chain connects TRBV6-4 to TRBJ2-3; 10 bases agree with TRBD2. J lost 2 bases, V lost 6 bases, and 8 bases had no gene match. Germline V CDR1 and CDR2: MRHNA, SNTAGT. The CDR3 consists of 16 residues. CDR3 in amino acids: CASRAGTSAATDTQYF. The CDR3 DNA reads TGTGCCAGCAGGGCCGGGACTAGCGCGGCCACAGATACGCAGTATTTT.

The sample holds a few counts of this clone. The rearrangement joins TRBV5-4 to TRBJ2-1; the D is unclear. The CDR3 contains 13 residues. Trimming took 3 bases from V and 3 from J, leaving 7 bases between them. Looked up from germline, CDR1 is SGHNT and CDR2 is YYREEE (reference sequence). This CDR3 reads CASSSSSYNEQFF. The CDR3 nucleotides are TGTGCCAGCAGCTCCAGTAGCTACAATGAGCAGTTCTTC.

This clone has a handful of counts. The V call is TRBV18, the J call TRBJ2-5; D is unclear. CDR1 is KGHSH, CDR2 LQKENI, per germline. The CDR3 length is 12 residues. V lost 2 bases and J 5 bases, leaving 6 bases between the germline ends. CDR3 in amino acids: CASSPNEETQYF. The CDR3 nucleotides read TGTGCCAGCTCACCAAACGAGGAGACCCAGTACTTC.

The V gene is TRBV2, the J gene TRBJ2-3; 9 bases agree with TRBD1. There are 19 residues in the CDR3. Per germline, CDR1 SNHLY and CDR2 FYNNEI. V lost 7 bases to trimming and J lost 0 bases; unmatched junction nucleotides: 17. Here the CDR3 DNA reads TGTGCCAGCACCCGGACAGGGGCCACCTCGTCAGCTAGCACAGATACGCAGTATTTT. Amino acid sequence: CASTRTGATSSASTDTQYF.

This clone was seen more than once but under ten times. The chain uses TRBV11-1 and TRBJ2-5; D remains unclear. The CDR3 is 14 residues long. V lost 1 base to trimming and J lost 4 bases, with 10 bases between them. Germline CDR1 reads SGHAT; CDR2 reads FQDESV (reference sequence). The CDR3 DNA is TGTGCCAGCAGCTTAGAGGCAGGACGAGAGACCCAGTACTTC. Translating gives CASSLEAGRETQYF.

The table lists this clone with a few counts. The chain carries TRBV29-1 and TRBJ2-1; D is possibly TRBD1 (6 bases). The CDR3 is 13 amino acids. Trimming pared 5 bases from V and 3 bases from J, leaving 11 bases between. The germline gives CDR1 SQVTM, CDR2 ANQGSEA. CDR3 DNA sequence: TGCAGCGTTATCCGGGACATCTACAATGAGCAGTTCTTC. Translated: CSVIRDIYNEQFF.

The chain combines TRBV9 with TRBJ2-3; D gene uncertain. Trimming took off 0 bases at V and 2 bases at J, with 7 bases between the two ends. Germline CDR1 reads SGDLS; CDR2 reads YYNGEE. The CDR3 contains 14 residues. As DNA, the CDR3 is TGTGCCAGCAGCGTAGGCTACTCCACAGATACGCAGTATTTT. It translates to CASSVGYSTDTQYF.

The J gene is TRBJ2-6, the V gene TRBV11-2; tentatively, D is TRBD1 or TRBD2 (5 bases each). CDR1 and CDR2 from the germline V gene are SGHAT and FQNNGV. Deletions cut 6 bases from V and 2 bases from J, with 11 bases between. The CDR3 length is 15 residues. CDR3 region: CASRGAEAGANVLTF. CDR3 in DNA: TGTGCCAGCAGAGGGGCGGAGGCTGGGGCCAACGTCCTGACTTTC.